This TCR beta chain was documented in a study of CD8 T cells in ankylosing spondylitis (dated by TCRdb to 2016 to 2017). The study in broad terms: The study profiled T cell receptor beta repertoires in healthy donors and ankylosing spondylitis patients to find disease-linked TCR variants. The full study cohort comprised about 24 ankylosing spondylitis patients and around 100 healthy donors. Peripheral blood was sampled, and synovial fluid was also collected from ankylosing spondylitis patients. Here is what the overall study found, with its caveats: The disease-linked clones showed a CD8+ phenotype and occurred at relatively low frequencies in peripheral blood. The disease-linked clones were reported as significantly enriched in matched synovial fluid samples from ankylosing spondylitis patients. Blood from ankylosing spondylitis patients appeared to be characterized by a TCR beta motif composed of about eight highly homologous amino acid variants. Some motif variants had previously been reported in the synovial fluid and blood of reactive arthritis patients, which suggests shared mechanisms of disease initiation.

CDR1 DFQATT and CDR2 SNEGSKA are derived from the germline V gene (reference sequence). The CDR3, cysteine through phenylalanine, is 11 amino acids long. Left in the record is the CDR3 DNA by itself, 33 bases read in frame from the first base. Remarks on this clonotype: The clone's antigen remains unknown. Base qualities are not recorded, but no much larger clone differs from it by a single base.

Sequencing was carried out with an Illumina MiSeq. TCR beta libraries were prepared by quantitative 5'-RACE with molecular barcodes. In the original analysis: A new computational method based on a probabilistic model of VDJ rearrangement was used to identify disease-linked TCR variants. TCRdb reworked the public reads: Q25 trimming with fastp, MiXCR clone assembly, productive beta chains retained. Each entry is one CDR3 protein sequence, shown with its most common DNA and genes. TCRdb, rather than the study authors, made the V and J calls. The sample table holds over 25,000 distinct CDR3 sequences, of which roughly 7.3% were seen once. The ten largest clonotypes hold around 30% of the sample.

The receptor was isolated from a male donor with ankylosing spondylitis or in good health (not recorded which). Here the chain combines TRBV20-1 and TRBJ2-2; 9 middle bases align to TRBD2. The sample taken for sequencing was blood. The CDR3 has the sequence CSAGGTGELFF. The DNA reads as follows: TGCAGCGCGGGGGGGACCGGGGAGCTGTTTTTT.